This T cell receptor beta chain was identified during a study of response to subunit inactivated influenza vaccine. In TCRdb, the RT-PCR reads were re-called with MiXCR into one record per CDR3 protein. The sample has hundreds of thousands of distinct CDR3 sequences, roughly 9.8% seen once. The J segment lost 2 bases and the V segment lost 6 bases, leaving 4 bases of the junction unmatched. This CDR3 is built from 13 residues. Here the sequenced sample was PBMCs from blood, taken roughly 6 weeks after vaccination. The TCR sequence derives from a man over 45 who received an inactivated influenza vaccine. The genes are TRBV12-3 or TRBV12-4 and TRBJ2-7; 7 bases match TRBD1. CDR3 residues: CASRQGTTYEQYF. CDR3 bases: TGTGCCAGCAGACAGGGGACGACCTACGAGCAGTACTTC.